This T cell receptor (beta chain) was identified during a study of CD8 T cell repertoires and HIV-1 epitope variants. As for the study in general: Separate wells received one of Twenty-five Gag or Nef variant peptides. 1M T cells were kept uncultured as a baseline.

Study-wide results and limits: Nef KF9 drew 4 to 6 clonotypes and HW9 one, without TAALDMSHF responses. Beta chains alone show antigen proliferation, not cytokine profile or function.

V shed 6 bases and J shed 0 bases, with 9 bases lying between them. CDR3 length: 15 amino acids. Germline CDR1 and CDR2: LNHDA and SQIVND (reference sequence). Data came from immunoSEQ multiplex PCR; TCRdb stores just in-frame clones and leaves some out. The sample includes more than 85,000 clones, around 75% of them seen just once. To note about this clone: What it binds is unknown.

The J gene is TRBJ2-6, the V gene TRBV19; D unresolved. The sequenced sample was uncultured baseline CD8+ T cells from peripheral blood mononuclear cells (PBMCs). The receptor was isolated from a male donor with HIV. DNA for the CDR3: TGTGCCAGTAGCAGGTCCAACTCTGGGGCCAACGTCCTGACTTTC. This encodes CASSRSNSGANVLTF.